Listed here are 17 T cell receptor beta chains from one sample, sequenced in a study of T-cell reconstitution after alpha-beta-depleted transplantation in children (dated by TCRdb to 2016 to 2017). The library relied on PCR. Instrument used: Illumina HiSeq 2500. To normalize quantification of the TCRbeta repertoire, the TCR libraries were built with molecular barcoding that relied on unique molecular identifiers. Clones were called with MiXCR by TCRdb after fastp trimmed the public reads at Q25, and only in-frame beta chains were retained. Duplicate CDR3 protein sequences are folded into a single record with the most common DNA and genes. This sample lists 500,000 to 600,000 distinct CDR3 sequences; around 17% were detected once. 3.3% of the sample rests with the top ten. The sample consisted of PBMCs from the stem cell graft donor, taken from the stem cell graft. These receptors came from a human donor who donated a stem cell graft to a child with acute lymphoblastic leukemia.

This clonotype has ten or more counts. The chain uses TRBV7-9 and TRBJ2-3; D may be TRBD1 or TRBD2 (6 bases each). The CDR3 covers 15 residues. The V end lost 2 bases, the J end lost 0 bases, and 9 bases lay between the germline ends. Germline loops: CDR1 SEHNR, CDR2 FQNEAQ (reference sequence). The CDR3 nucleotides are TGTGCCAGCAGCTTAAGGAGGGGGAGCACAGATACGCAGTATTTT. Translated: CASSLRRGSTDTQYF. Full variable domain (remainder filled in from reference TRBV7-9 and TRBJ2-3): DTGVSQNPRHKITKRGQNVTFRCDPISEHNRLYWYRQTLGQGPEFLTYFQNEAQLEKSRLLSDRFSAERPKGSFSTLEIQRTEQGDSAMYLCASSLRRGSTDTQYFGPGTRLTVL.

Written as DNA, the CDR3 is TGCGCCAGCAGCCCAGGTGGGACTAGCACAGATACGCAGTATTTT. Translated, it gives CASSPGGTSTDTQYF. This chain joins TRBV5-1 and TRBJ2-3; D might be TRBD2 (6 bases). With 4 bases removed from V and 0 bases from J, the gap between germline ends came to 12 bases. In germline, CDR1 is SGHRS, CDR2 YFSETQ. The CDR3 runs to 15 residues.

This clonotype was seen more than once but under ten times. The rearrangement links TRBV3-1 to TRBJ2-1; unclear D gene. Germline values: CDR1 LGHDT, CDR2 YNNKEL (reference sequence). The length of the CDR3 is 14 residues. V was clipped by 0 bases and J by 9 bases, with 12 bases between them. CDR3 sequence reads: CASSQETGVVEQFF. In DNA, the CDR3 is TGTGCCAGCAGCCAAGAAACTGGCGTCGTTGAGCAGTTCTTC.

This clonotype has just a few counts. The V call is TRBV7-9, the J call TRBJ2-7; perhaps TRBD2 as D (6 bases). The V gene's germline CDR1 is SEHNR and CDR2 FQNEAQ (reference sequence). This CDR3 is 13 amino acids long. Trimming took off 6 bases at V and 3 bases at J, with 12 bases between the two ends. In DNA, the CDR3 is TGTGCCAGCAGGCCGGGACTCCACTACGAGCAGTACTTC. Its protein product is CASRPGLHYEQYF.

The V gene is TRBV5-1, the J gene TRBJ1-3; D ambiguous. The CDR3 covers 14 residues. Germline V CDR1 and CDR2: SGHRS, YFSETQ. V lost 4 bases and J lost 3, with 11 bases in between. The CDR3 sequence: CASSQDTGGNTIYF. The CDR3 DNA is TGCGCCAGCAGCCAAGACACCGGTGGAAACACCATATATTTT.

This clonotype was recorded a few times. The chain is built from TRBV12-3 or TRBV12-4 and TRBJ2-7, with D tentatively TRBD2 (5 bases). The V end was cut by 7 bases, the J end by 0 bases, with 13 bases between. This CDR3 is 14 amino acids long. In DNA, the CDR3 is TGTGCCAGCAAGTTAGTAGCGAGCTCCTACGAGCAGTACTTC. Amino acids: CASKLVASSYEQYF.

The rearrangement links TRBV18 to TRBJ1-1, with D unclear. Looked up from germline, CDR1 is KGHSH and CDR2 is LQKENI. Trimming removed 3 bases at V and 3 bases at J, with 8 bases between. The CDR3 has 13 residues. This CDR3 reads CASSPTWDTEAFF. CDR3 nucleotide sequence: TGTGCCAGCTCACCGACCTGGGACACTGAAGCTTTCTTT.

The chain links TRBV20-1 to TRBJ1-1; 9 bases are shared with TRBD1. Germline loops: CDR1 DFQATT, CDR2 SNEGSKA (reference sequence). This CDR3 has 13 residues. Germline trimming cut 1 base from V and 11 bases from J; bases unmatched to any gene: 8. The CDR3 reads CSARGPTGGRAFF. CDR3 bases: TGCAGTGCTAGAGGTCCTACAGGGGGCAGGGCTTTCTTT.

This clonotype occurred many times. The genes are TRBV5-1 and TRBJ2-2; D may be TRBD1 or TRBD2 (5 bases each). V was clipped by 1 base and J by 6 bases, with 13 bases between them. Germline values: CDR1 SGHRS, CDR2 YFSETQ. CDR3 length: 15 residues. CDR3 sequence reads: CASSLRAGSSGELFF. The CDR3 DNA is TGCGCCAGCAGCTTGAGGGCAGGGAGCTCCGGGGAGCTGTTTTTT. The variable domain in full, with the rest retrieved from reference TRBV5-1 and TRBJ2-2, is KAGVTQTPRYLIKTRGQQVTLSCSPISGHRSVSWYQQTPGQGLQFLFEYFSETQRNKGNFPGRFSGRQFSNSRSEMNVSTLELGDSALYLCASSLRAGSSGELFFGEGSRLTVL.

This clonotype was counted only a few times. The chain employs TRBV5-1 and TRBJ2-3; possibly TRBD1 for D (6 bases). Trimming left V 2 bases short and J 8 bases short, with 12 bases between. The CDR3 contains 13 residues. Germline V gene lookup returns CDR1 SGHRS and CDR2 YFSETQ. CDR3 in amino acids: CASSFTGFGTQYF. The CDR3 bases are TGCGCCAGCAGCTTTACAGGGTTCGGTACGCAGTATTTT. Full variable domain (rest looked up from reference TRBV5-1 and TRBJ2-3): KAGVTQTPRYLIKTRGQQVTLSCSPISGHRSVSWYQQTPGQGLQFLFEYFSETQRNKGNFPGRFSGRQFSNSRSEMNVSTLELGDSALYLCASSFTGFGTQYFGPGTRLTVL.

The table lists this clonotype with a few counts. This chain joins TRBV29-1 and TRBJ1-4; TRBD1 might be the D (6 bases). Per the germline V gene, CDR1 is SQVTM and CDR2 is ANQGSEA. The CDR3 is 11 residues long. The CDR3 protein is CTGATNEKLFF. The DNA of the CDR3 is TGCACGGGGGCGACTAATGAAAAACTGTTTTTT.

This clonotype was observed a few times. The chain combines TRBV5-1 with TRBJ1-1; 9 bases map to TRBD1. The CDR3 contains 17 residues. Looked up from germline, CDR1 is SGHRS and CDR2 is YFSETQ. Losses at the gene ends were 3 bases for V and 4 bases for J; bases not matched to a gene: 13. The CDR3 sequence is CASSSGTGRGGSTEAFF. CDR3 DNA: TGCGCCAGCAGCTCAGGGACAGGGAGAGGAGGATCCACTGAAGCTTTCTTT.

This clonotype was found a few times. The gene calls are TRBV12-3 or TRBV12-4 and TRBJ2-3, with D possibly being TRBD2 (6 bases). The CDR3 covers 17 residues. The germline V and J ends were trimmed by 3 bases and 0 bases, with 16 bases remaining between them. The CDR3 DNA reads as TGTGCCAGCAGTTTCGCTGGTAGCGGACTTAGCACAGATACGCAGTATTTT. Translated, it gives CASSFAGSGLSTDTQYF.

The chain has TRBV6-1 and TRBJ1-2; 7 bases line up with TRBD1. Germline-derived CDR1 and CDR2 are MNHNS and SASEGT. This CDR3 has 15 amino acids. The junction had 7 bases not matched to a gene; V was cut back by 5 bases and J by 1 base. The CDR3 DNA is TGTGCCAGCAGTAAAATAAGGGACAGTAACTATGGCTACACCTTC. This codes for CASSKIRDSNYGYTF.

This clonotype was observed a handful of times. The chain recombines TRBV20-1 with TRBJ2-4; either TRBD1 or TRBD2 may fit D (5 bases each). Germline V CDR1 and CDR2: DFQATT, SNEGSKA (reference sequence). There are 14 residues in the CDR3. V lost 5 bases to trimming and J lost 4 bases, with 15 bases between them. Here the CDR3 reads CSAPAGKGKNIQYF. DNA for the CDR3: TGCAGTGCTCCAGCCGGGAAGGGGAAAAACATTCAGTACTTC.

This clonotype appeared a few times. V is TRBV20-1 and J is TRBJ2-3; D possibly corresponds to TRBD2 (6 bases). V gave up 3 bases and J gave up 4 bases, with 23 bases separating them. This CDR3 contains 17 residues. From germline, CDR1 is DFQATT and CDR2 SNEGSKA (reference sequence). Here the CDR3 DNA reads TGCAGTGCTAGTGTCCTAGCGCTCCAAAGTAGCGCAGATACGCAGTATTTT. Its protein product is CSASVLALQSSADTQYF.

This clonotype was picked up a small number of times. The rearrangement uses TRBV20-1 and TRBJ2-7, with a possible D match to TRBD1 (5 bases). Trimming removed 5 bases at V and 4 bases at J, with 15 bases between. This CDR3 has 13 residues. Germline V gene lookup returns CDR1 DFQATT and CDR2 SNEGSKA (reference sequence). Written as DNA, the CDR3 is TGCAGTGCTCCCTTGGCAGGGCGGTACGAGCAGTACTTC. Translation gives CSAPLAGRYEQYF.